Each of the 8 T cell receptor beta chains below was sequenced from the same sample in a study of neurological immune-mediated disorders. TCRdb re-derived calls from the 5' RACE reads in MiXCR, one entry per CDR3 protein. This sample has some 41,000 distinct CDR3 sequences; approximately 14% occur once, and the top ten carry under 4.5%. The specimen was CD4+ T cells from blood. The receptors stem from an older woman with HTLV-1-associated myelopathy (HAM/TSP).

This clonotype was recorded at least ten times. The chain combines TRBV12-3 or TRBV12-4 with TRBJ1-5, with D perhaps matching TRBD1 (5 bases). The CDR3 extends over 14 amino acids. V lost 3 bases and J 5 bases, leaving 11 bases between the germline ends. The CDR3 region is CASSFWGSDQPQHF. The CDR3 DNA reads TGTGCCAGCAGTTTTTGGGGGTCCGATCAGCCCCAGCATTTT.

This clonotype showed up many times. This chain joins TRBV6-2 or TRBV6-3 and TRBJ1-1; D perhaps matches TRBD1 (6 bases). Germline V gene data show CDR1 as MNHEY and CDR2 as SVGEGT. The CDR3 contains 12 residues. The V end was cut by 7 bases, the J end by 5 bases, with 11 bases between. In nucleotides, the CDR3 is TGTGCCAGCACCAGGGGAGGGACTGAAGCTTTCTTT. This codes for CASTRGGTEAFF.

This clonotype was counted at least ten times. V usage is TRBV20-1 and J usage is TRBJ1-6, with 9 positions matching TRBD1. Losses at the gene ends were 2 bases for V and 6 bases for J; bases not matched to a gene: 2. This CDR3 spans 14 amino acids. Germline-derived CDR1 and CDR2 are DFQATT and SNEGSKA (reference sequence). Written as DNA, the CDR3 is TGCAGTGCTAGACCGGGACAGGGTAATTCACCCCTCCACTTT. Translating gives CSARPGQGNSPLHF.

The V and J genes are TRBV5-1 and TRBJ1-1, with TRBD1 matching 9 bases. CDR1 SGHRS and CDR2 YFSETQ come from the germline V gene. J was trimmed by 1 base and V by 4 bases; bases with no gene match: 2. This CDR3 has 14 amino acids. Here the CDR3 reads CASSRDRANTEAFF. The DNA for the CDR3 is TGCGCCAGCAGCCGGGACAGGGCGAACACTGAAGCTTTCTTT.

Regarding this clonotype: Because the CDR3's place on the DNA is in doubt, the DNA is left out and the CDR3 is given as listed by TCRdb. The rearrangement links TRBV7-8 to TRBJ1-1; the DNA was not used to check the table's D call, TRBD1. The CDR3 has 20 amino acids, counting both end residues. Germline values: CDR1 SGHVS, CDR2 FQNEAQ. Here the CDR3 reads CASSFYICSASGQGDLEAFF.

The table lists this clonotype with many counts. J is TRBJ2-2 and V is TRBV5-5; 11 positions match TRBD1. CDR1 SGHKS and CDR2 YYEKEE come from the germline V gene (reference sequence). The CDR3 is made up of 17 amino acids. Trimming took 4 bases from V and 6 from J; bases not matched to a gene: 11. The CDR3 coding sequence is TGTGCCAGCAGCCGTAGGACAGGGGGCGCACTGCCCGGGGAGCTGTTTTTT. Encoded protein: CASSRRTGGALPGELFF.

This clonotype was recorded many times. The chain couples TRBV2 to TRBJ1-5, with TRBD1 matching over 7 bases. Trimming took 4 bases from V and 6 from J; bases not matched to a gene: 9. Germline V gives CDR1 SNHLY, CDR2 FYNNEI. CDR3 length: 15 amino acids. CDR3 sequence reads: CASSVRGGFGQPQHF. The CDR3 DNA follows: TGTGCCAGCAGTGTTCGAGGGGGCTTCGGTCAGCCCCAGCATTTT. The full variable domain, in which reference TRBV2 and TRBJ1-5 provide the parts outside the CDR3, is EPEVTQTPSHQVTQMGQEVILRCVPISNHLYFYWYRQILGQKVEFLVSFYNNEISEKSEIFDDQFSVERPDGSNFTLKIRSTKLEDSAMYFCASSVRGGFGQPQHFGDGTRLSIL.

This clonotype was counted at least ten times. The V gene is TRBV6-5, the J gene TRBJ2-3; D gene ambiguous. Between the trimmed V and J ends, which lost 3 bases and 6 bases, there was a span of 4 bases. Germline CDR1 and CDR2: MNHEY and SVGAGI. The CDR3 contains 11 residues. The CDR3 DNA reads as TGTGCCAGCAGTTATGGGGATACGCAGTATTTT. It specifies CASSYGDTQYF.